The subject of this entry is one T cell receptor (beta chain). Its antigen has not been determined. Base qualities are not provided; no much larger clone lies one nucleotide away. The library relied on the immunoSEQ multiplex PCR assay. For the multiplex PCR, a mixture combining 60 forward primers for TCR Vbeta segments and 13 reverse primers for TCR Jbeta segments was used. Amplification of the CDR3 region of rearranged TCR beta genes was performed with a multiplex PCR assay on genomic DNA. The amplified TCR beta libraries were sequenced on the Illumina HiSeq System as 87-base-pair reads. The authors processed their data as follows. A later analysis tallied roughly 80 million unique TCR beta chains across the 666 repertoires, and approximately 9.9 million of those chains were shared by two or more donors. Raw reads were error-corrected and collapsed into unique sequences with a nearest-neighbor algorithm that merged closely related sequences to remove PCR and sequencing errors. CDR3 sequences were aligned to IMGT reference sequences to assign V, D and J gene segments. Each retained sequence needed at least a six-nucleotide match to both a V gene segment and a J gene segment. A rearrangement was called productive if the CDR3 had no stop codons and remained in frame with V and J, and every other rearrangement was called non-productive. Following IMGT convention, CDR3 was defined as the stretch from the second conserved V-encoded cysteine up to the conserved J-encoded phenylalanine. The earlier analysis of about 590 of the donors excluded sequences that lacked an unambiguous match to a single V gene segment. In an earlier analysis of a few hundred of the donors, V segments were called functional above 56.7% productive rearrangements and were called segregating when the between-donor standard deviation exceeded 5%. A statistical classification framework was built for diagnosing cytomegalovirus status from the catalog of TCR beta chain sequences. In a later analysis, V and J genes were assigned by comparing TCR nucleotide sequences against IMGT/GENE-DB human TR gene sequences. The TCRdist pipeline was used in a later analysis to assign CDR3 sequences and most-parsimonious VDJ recombination scenarios. In a later analysis, each TCR beta chain was defined by its CDR3 amino acid sequence together with its V-gene family, and reads lacking a unique V-gene family were excluded. A later analysis removed several hundred highly shared, low-generation-probability nucleotide sequences to deal with suspected cross-contamination and a sequencing artifact. A later analysis calculated a clonal expansion index for each public chain from normalized within-repertoire ranks of inferred template counts. A later analysis computed generation probabilities with a VDJ recombination model fitted to out-of-frame rearrangements, and checked the results against IGoR. A later analysis scored TCR-TCR, TCR-HLA and TCR-CMV co-occurrence with hypergeometric tests, applying a repertoire-size bias correction to TCR pairs. False discovery rates were estimated in a later analysis by permuting HLA or CMV assignments 20 times. In a later analysis, co-occurring TCRs were grouped using DBSCAN, with TCRdist sequence similarity added in when clustering inside HLA-allele-positive subsets. Repertoires with fewer than 30,000 or more than 120,000 public chains were left out of co-occurrence clustering, as were about 5 repertoires with anomalous nucleotide sharing. This is the immuneACCESS table as TCRdb keeps it, with only in-frame sequences that have V and J called. A part of the clones is gone; compared with another copy, unresolved V genes explain less than half, and the rest is unexplained. From that table come the V and J calls and clone size; the DNA was used to work out D and trimming. The sample table holds about 200,000 clones, of which approximately 78% were seen once. The ten largest clones add up to 2.9% of the sample.

The cohort consisted of 666 healthy bone marrow donors. Cohort members were all nominally healthy when sampled, although unrecorded immune exposures were likely present. The donor tested CMV seronegative and was one of the 352 seronegative cohort members. A peripheral blood sample was collected from each donor, and TCR beta sequencing was performed on peripheral blood mononuclear cells. Genomic DNA was extracted from the blood cell samples with the Qiagen DNeasy Blood Extraction Kit. This specimen belongs to a study of cytomegalovirus exposure and HLA in healthy donors (dated by TCRdb to 2016 to 2017). Study-wide context: In an earlier analysis of under 750 of the donors, approximately 300 Gb of sequence data and approximately 100 million unique TCR beta sequences from roughly 200 million T cells were reported. In a later genetic analysis, genome-wide SNP genotypes for about three fifths of the roughly 670 donors were used, and that subset was treated as a discovery cohort. All discovery cohort repertoires had been generated using a single sequencing platform. Typing coverage differed by locus: A, B, C, DRB1 and DQB1 were typed in about 629-640 donors, DQA1 in around 500, DPA1 in 606, and DPB1 in roughly 470. Rather than using new phenotypic data, the later analysis identified candidate immune exposures from TCR beta sequences and from how often those sequences occurred across donors. The study used immunosequencing to profile the T cell repertoires of several hundred subjects and linked those repertoires to cytomegalovirus serostatus. Approximately 300 gigabases of sequencing data and tens of millions of unique TCR sequences were included in an early release covering 500 to 750 HLA-typed donors. Alongside the repertoire data, information on donor age, sex, ethnicity and CMV serostatus was compiled. In addition to the first cohort of 666 subjects, a separate validation cohort of 130 or so different subjects was used. About five DR-DQ haplotypes were handled as single units for association and clustering, since linkage in the cohort was strong. Both class I and class II loci were covered by HLA typing, at four-digit resolution. Among roughly 370 genotyped donors of the cohort, an average of approximately 230,000 unique TCR beta nucleotide sequences were sequenced per donor, roughly 18% of them non-productive. The study combined high-throughput TCR immunosequencing, statistical association of individual TCRs with disease status, and machine learning to predict cytomegalovirus infection status. The aim of the study was to test whether cataloging public T cell receptors could identify signatures of past pathogen exposure. In an earlier analysis of roughly 540 of the donors, high-throughput TCR beta sequencing was used to judge whether each TCR beta V gene segment behaved as functional or pseudogenic. A later analysis re-analyzed previously published TCR beta repertoires from 666 donors and added high-resolution HLA genotyping to study TCR occurrence patterns. Of the 300 to 500 genotyped donors, 75% to 85% were placed in the genetic ancestry cluster associated with self-reported Caucasian donors. What the research found in general, with its limitations: The authors suggested that the approach could potentially be generalized to other disease states and immunological phenotypes. Because some donors lacked HLA typing at each locus, the association tests relied only on the typed subset. A later genetic analysis reported fewer N-insertions in productive TCRs among donors in an Asian-associated ancestry cluster than the approximately 700-donor mean. Only TCR beta chains were sequenced in this cohort, and the absence of alpha or paired-chain data limited detectable features. Because counts were too low, some 17 rarely observed V segments, including chromosome 9 orphons, were excluded from the earlier analysis of several hundred of the donors. A further reported finding was that TCR beta sequences accurately predicted the HLA-A and HLA-B alleles for most subjects in the first cohort. Most TCR sequences were seen in very few donors, while some public TCRs were found in many individuals. Strong co-occurrence of HLA alleles, especially DR and DQ, made assigning TCR associations to individual alleles difficult. The only immune exposure information available for the cohort was CMV serostatus. Linkage disequilibrium might explain the correlated functional status among segregating V segments, but an unknown experimental factor could not be ruled out. A group of highly shared sequence variants was considered likely to be a technical artifact of the sequencing pipeline. Cytomegalovirus status was reported to be diagnosed by the classifier with high specificity and sensitivity in both the original and validation cohorts. V-gene and J-gene trimming of TCR beta chains was associated with a missense DCLRE1C variant in a later genetic analysis, and the association was replicated in an independent cohort. A later analysis found that most CMV-associated TCR beta chains appeared HLA-restricted, with HLA associations seemingly driven largely by CMV exposure. An earlier analysis of some 590 of the donors showed that most TCR beta V segments appeared in productive rearrangements either about 87% or about 30% of the time, which broadly matched IMGT annotations. A later analysis associated about 17,000 TCR beta sequences with specific HLA alleles at a false discovery rate of 0.05. Sequencing depth was assumed to be roughly uniform across donors in the presence/absence analyses, though that assumption may not hold. According to a later analysis, TCR association rates differed among HLA loci, with DRB1 alleles showing the most associated TCRs and HLA-C alleles showing the fewest. In a later analysis, HLA-associated TCR beta chains were found to be more clonally expanded and to have lower generation probabilities than equally common non-associated chains. A few of the identified cytomegalovirus-associated TCR beta chains were confirmed in vitro to be specific for cytomegalovirus antigens. The study listed approximately 150 TCR beta chains as associated with cytomegalovirus. According to a later analysis, parvovirus B19, influenza, CMV and Epstein-Barr virus appeared linked to several top co-occurrence clusters. Because the 87-base-pair reads could not distinguish some IMGT-functional V segments, including TRBV6-2 and TRBV6-3, those segments were excluded.

CDR1 and CDR2 are drawn from the germline V gene (reference sequence): SEHNR, FQNEAQ. V sheds 4 bases and J sheds 9 bases, leaving 16 bases between their ends. The CDR3 holds 14 amino acids from the cysteine to the phenylalanine. The entry retains the CDR3 DNA only, 42 bases that are in frame from base 1. Sequenced: PBMCs. The rearrangement joined TRBV7-9 to TRBJ1-3; TRBD1 could be the D gene, as 6 bases match. This TCR was sampled from a man under 40 in good health and CMV-seronegative. The CDR3 is CASSSSGGGATIYF. The DNA is as follows: TGTGCCAGCAGCTCCTCCGGCGGGGGGGCCACCATATATTTT.